A selection of T cell receptor beta chains follows, all from one sample in a study of T cells in localized non-small cell lung cancer. Sequencing was performed with immunoSEQ multiplex PCR; in TCRdb, only in-frame clones are kept and a portion is missing. The sample yields more than 100,000 clones, 70% to 90% seen once. The specimen was peripheral blood, collected before any cancer treatment. The origin of the receptors is a female donor of 60 years or more with stage I lung adenocarcinoma. CDR3s include the opening cysteine and the closing phenylalanine or tryptophan. Each record gives: J gene, V gene, D gene, clone size, CDR3 protein, CDR3 DNA. D genes are given only for firm matches. For some rows the clone size is stated as once, few or many, or as a class when expanded; others skip it.

j_call: TRBJ2-7; v_call: TRBV5-4; d_call: TRBD2; clone_size: -; cdr3_aa: CASSFSGNAYEQYF; cdr3_nt: TGTGCCAGCAGCTTTAGCGGGAACGCCTACGAGCAGTACTTC
j_call: TRBJ2-2; v_call: TRBV7-7; d_call: -; clone_size: few; cdr3_aa: CASSPLPVSGELFF; cdr3_nt: TGTGCTAGCAGCCCTCTCCCAGTCAGCGGGGAGCTGTTTTTT
j_call: TRBJ2-7; v_call: TRBV6-5; d_call: -; clone_size: -; cdr3_aa: CASRGEYEQYF; cdr3_nt: TGTGCCAGCAGAGGAGAGTACGAGCAGTACTTC
j_call: TRBJ1-2; v_call: TRBV19; d_call: -; clone_size: -; cdr3_aa: CASSILGGTKGYTF; cdr3_nt: TGTGCCAGTAGTATATTGGGGGGAACAAAAGGCTACACCTTC
j_call: TRBJ2-4; v_call: TRBV5-1; d_call: -; clone_size: -; cdr3_aa: CASSLASGKNIQYF; cdr3_nt: TGCGCCAGCAGCTTGGCCTCAGGGAAAAACATTCAGTACTTC
j_call: TRBJ2-3; v_call: TRBV5-1; d_call: -; clone_size: -; cdr3_aa: CASSLPSPNTDTQYF; cdr3_nt: TGCGCCAGCAGCTTGCCTTCGCCTAACACAGATACGCAGTATTTT
j_call: TRBJ2-2; v_call: TRBV5-1; d_call: -; clone_size: -; cdr3_aa: CASLDLNTGELFF; cdr3_nt: TGCGCCAGTTTAGACCTGAACACCGGGGAGCTGTTTTTT
j_call: TRBJ2-1; v_call: TRBV6-5; d_call: -; clone_size: -; cdr3_aa: CATSSSSYNEQFF; cdr3_nt: TGTGCCACCAGTTCAAGCTCCTACAATGAGCAGTTCTTC
j_call: TRBJ2-7; v_call: TRBV14; d_call: TRBD1; clone_size: -; cdr3_aa: CASSRGQGFFEQYF; cdr3_nt: TGTGCCAGCAGCCGCGGACAGGGGTTTTTCGAGCAGTACTTC
j_call: TRBJ2-1; v_call: TRBV30; d_call: TRBD2; clone_size: -; cdr3_aa: CAWSPKSLAGGGNEQFF; cdr3_nt: TGTGCCTGGAGTCCAAAGAGTCTAGCGGGAGGGGGCAATGAGCAGTTCTTC
j_call: TRBJ1-1; v_call: TRBV18; d_call: TRBD1; clone_size: -; cdr3_aa: CASSVQGTEAFF; cdr3_nt: TGTGCCAGCTCAGTACAGGGGACTGAAGCTTTCTTT
j_call: TRBJ2-1; v_call: TRBV7-8; d_call: TRBD2; clone_size: once; cdr3_aa: CASSEEGLAGSWEQFF; cdr3_nt: TGTGCCAGCAGCGAAGAGGGACTAGCGGGATCTTGGGAGCAGTTCTTC
j_call: TRBJ2-4; v_call: TRBV4-1; d_call: -; clone_size: many; cdr3_aa: CASSQPTKGNIQYF; cdr3_nt: TGCGCCAGCAGCCAGCCGACAAAGGGAAACATTCAGTACTTC
j_call: TRBJ2-4; v_call: TRBV6-5; d_call: TRBD2; clone_size: once; cdr3_aa: CASSLARTRKNIQYF; cdr3_nt: TGTGCCAGCAGCCTGGCGCGGACTAGAAAAAACATTCAGTACTTC
j_call: TRBJ2-5; v_call: TRBV5-1; d_call: TRBD2; clone_size: -; cdr3_aa: CASSSTSGSKTQYF; cdr3_nt: TGCGCCAGCAGCTCTACTAGCGGGAGCAAGACCCAGTACTTC
j_call: TRBJ1-1; v_call: TRBV29-1; d_call: TRBD1; clone_size: medium-sized; cdr3_aa: CSEDRGAGTEAFF; cdr3_nt: TGCAGCGAGGACAGGGGAGCGGGCACTGAAGCTTTCTTT
j_call: TRBJ1-4; v_call: TRBV29-1; d_call: -; clone_size: -; cdr3_aa: CSVALGEKLFF; cdr3_nt: TGCAGCGTTGCCTTGGGGGAAAAACTGTTTTTT
j_call: TRBJ2-3; v_call: TRBV9; d_call: -; clone_size: -; cdr3_aa: CASSVEQGQGLPRDTQYF; cdr3_nt: TGTGCCAGCAGCGTAGAGCAGGGTCAGGGCCTCCCGAGAGATACGCAGTATTTT
j_call: TRBJ1-3; v_call: TRBV6-1; d_call: -; clone_size: -; cdr3_aa: CASSEALGNTIYF; cdr3_nt: TGTGCCAGCAGTGAAGCTTTGGGAAACACCATATATTTT
j_call: TRBJ2-5; v_call: TRBV10-3; d_call: -; clone_size: -; cdr3_aa: CAINRGGPQETQYF; cdr3_nt: TGTGCCATCAACCGGGGAGGCCCCCAAGAGACCCAGTACTTC
j_call: TRBJ2-3; v_call: TRBV28; d_call: -; clone_size: -; cdr3_aa: CASSFSGSSTDTQYF; cdr3_nt: TGTGCCAGCAGTTTTAGTGGGTCTAGCACAGATACGCAGTATTTT
j_call: TRBJ1-2; v_call: TRBV9; d_call: TRBD1; clone_size: -; cdr3_aa: CASSVGPGQGHGYTF; cdr3_nt: TGTGCCAGCAGCGTAGGTCCGGGACAGGGCCATGGCTACACCTTC